This note documents a single TCR beta chain sequence. Its target is unknown. Clones were read by immunoSEQ multiplex PCR, and TCRdb kept only the in-frame ones, dropping some. The table lists around 69,000 clones, roughly nine tenths of them singletons. The data were taken from a study of OX40 agonist ivuxolimab in advanced cancers. Turning to the study itself: The treatment was a fully human IgG2 OX40 agonist, ivuxolimab. Hepatocellular carcinoma, melanoma, renal cell or head and neck cancer affected the dose-escalation patients.

People who had autoimmune disease history or systemic immunosuppression were excluded. Germline V gene sequence: CDR1 SEHNR, CDR2 FQNEAQ (reference sequence). The CDR3 consists of 14 residues. V lost 5 bases and J 5 bases, leaving 13 bases between the germline ends. Study-level findings and limits: A proportion of nonresponders additionally exhibited low normalized T-cell clonal expansion.

The clonotype was recovered from an adult with an advanced solid tumor such as melanoma, head and neck, liver or kidney cancer. This sequence joins TRBV7-9 and TRBJ1-5; no reliable D call. The specimen was CD4+ or CD8+ T cells sorted from blood, collected in a trial of the OX40 agonist ivuxolimab. This CDR3 reads CASSGPTEDQPQHF. Written as DNA, the CDR3 is TGTGCCAGCAGCGGGCCCACCGAAGATCAGCCCCAGCATTTT.